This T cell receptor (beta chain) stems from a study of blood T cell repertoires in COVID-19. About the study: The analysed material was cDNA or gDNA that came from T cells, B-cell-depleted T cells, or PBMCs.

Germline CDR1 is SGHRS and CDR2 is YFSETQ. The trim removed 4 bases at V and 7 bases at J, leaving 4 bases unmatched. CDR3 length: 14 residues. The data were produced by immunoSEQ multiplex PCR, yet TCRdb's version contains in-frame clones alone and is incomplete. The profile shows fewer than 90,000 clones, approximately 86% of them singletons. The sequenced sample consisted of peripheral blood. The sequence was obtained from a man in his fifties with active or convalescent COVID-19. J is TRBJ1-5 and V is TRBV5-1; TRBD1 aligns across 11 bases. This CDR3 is CASSPGQGAQPQHF. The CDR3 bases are TGCGCCAGCAGCCCTGGACAGGGGGCCCAGCCCCAGCATTTT.